This TCR beta chain is drawn from a study of beta chain features in type 1 diabetes. Study observations and caveats: Type 1 diabetes patients had fewer VDJ junction insertions and more deletions.

In germline, CDR1 is SGHRS, CDR2 YFSETQ. The CDR3 spans 14 residues. The germline V and J ends were trimmed by 0 bases and 3 bases, with 9 bases remaining between them. On this clone itself: Its specificity is unknown.

Expressed TCRB transcripts were sequenced, since all the RNA that had been isolated was reverse transcribed. TCRdb's table, derived via immunoSEQ multiplex PCR, lists solely in-frame clones and lacks some. The sample comprises 300,000 to 450,000 clones, 15% to 20% of which are singletons, and under 0.05% rests with the top ten. V is TRBV5-1 and J is TRBJ1-1, with D possibly being TRBD1 (5 bases). Specimen: naive CD4+ T cells from blood. This clonotype originated in a woman younger than 35 in good health. The CDR3 loop is CASSLVTAYTEAFF. The CDR3 DNA reads as TGCGCCAGCAGCTTGGTGACAGCGTACACTGAAGCTTTCTTT.